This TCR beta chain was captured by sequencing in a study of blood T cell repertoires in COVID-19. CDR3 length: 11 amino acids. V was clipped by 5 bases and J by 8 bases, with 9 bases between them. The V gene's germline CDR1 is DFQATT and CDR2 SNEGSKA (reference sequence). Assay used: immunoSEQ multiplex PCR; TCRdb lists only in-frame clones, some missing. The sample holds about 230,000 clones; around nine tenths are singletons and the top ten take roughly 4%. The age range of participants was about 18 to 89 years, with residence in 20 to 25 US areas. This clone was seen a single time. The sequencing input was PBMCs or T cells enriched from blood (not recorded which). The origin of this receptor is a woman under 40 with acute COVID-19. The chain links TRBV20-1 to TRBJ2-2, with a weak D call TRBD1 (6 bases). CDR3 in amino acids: CSAARGGELFF. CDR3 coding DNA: TGCAGTGCTGCCAGGGGAGGGGAGCTGTTTTTT.